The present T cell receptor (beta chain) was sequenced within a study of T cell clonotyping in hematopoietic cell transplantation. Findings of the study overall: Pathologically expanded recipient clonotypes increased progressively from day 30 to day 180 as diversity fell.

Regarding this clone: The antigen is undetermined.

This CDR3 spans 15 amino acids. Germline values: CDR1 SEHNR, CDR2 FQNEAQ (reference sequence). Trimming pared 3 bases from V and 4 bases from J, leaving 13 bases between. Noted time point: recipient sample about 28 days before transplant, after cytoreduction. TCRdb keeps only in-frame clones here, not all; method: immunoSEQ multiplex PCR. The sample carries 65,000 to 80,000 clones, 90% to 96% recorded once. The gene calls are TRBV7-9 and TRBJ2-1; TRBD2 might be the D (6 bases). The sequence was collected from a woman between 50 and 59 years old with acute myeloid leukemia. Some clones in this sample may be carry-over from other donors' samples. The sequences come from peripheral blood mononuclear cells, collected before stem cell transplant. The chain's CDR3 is CASSFGGIFYNEQFF. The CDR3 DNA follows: TGTGCCAGCAGCTTCGGAGGGATTTTTTACAATGAGCAGTTCTTC. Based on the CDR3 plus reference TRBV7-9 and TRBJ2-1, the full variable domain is DTGVSQNPRHKITKRGQNVTFRCDPISEHNRLYWYRQTLGQGPEFLTYFQNEAQLEKSRLLSDRFSAERPKGSFSTLEIQRTEQGDSAMYLCASSFGGIFYNEQFFGPGTRLTVL.